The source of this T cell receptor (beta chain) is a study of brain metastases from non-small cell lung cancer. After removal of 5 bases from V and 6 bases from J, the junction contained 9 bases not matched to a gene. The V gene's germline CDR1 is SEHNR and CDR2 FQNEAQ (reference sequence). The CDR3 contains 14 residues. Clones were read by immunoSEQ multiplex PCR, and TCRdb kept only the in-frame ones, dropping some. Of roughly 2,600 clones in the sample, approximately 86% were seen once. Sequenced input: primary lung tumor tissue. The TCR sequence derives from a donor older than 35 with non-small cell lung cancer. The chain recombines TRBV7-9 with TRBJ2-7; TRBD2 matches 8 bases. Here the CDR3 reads CASSLVGSGIEQYF. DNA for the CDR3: TGTGCCAGCAGCCTGGTCGGTAGCGGGATCGAGCAGTACTTC.